The table lists the clone carrying this TCR beta chain with many counts. The data were produced by immunoSEQ multiplex PCR, yet TCRdb's version contains in-frame clones alone and is incomplete. The sample shows about 26,000 clones, about 91% of them seen only once. The data derive from a study of T cell changes during pregnancy in multiple sclerosis. Sequenced here: CD8+ T cells from peripheral blood mononuclear cells, sampled in the second trimester of pregnancy. The receptor comes from a female donor with multiple sclerosis, enrolled in a pregnancy study.

CDR3 loop: CASISSGLAILDEQFF. DNA for the CDR3: TGTGCCAGTATCTCCTCGGGACTAGCGATATTAGATGAGCAGTTCTTC. The chain uses TRBV27 and TRBJ2-1, with TRBD2 matching over 10 bases. The V gene's germline CDR1 is MNHEY and CDR2 SMNVEV (reference sequence). The CDR3 consists of 16 residues. V lost 9 bases, J lost 8 bases, and 16 bases stayed unmatched.